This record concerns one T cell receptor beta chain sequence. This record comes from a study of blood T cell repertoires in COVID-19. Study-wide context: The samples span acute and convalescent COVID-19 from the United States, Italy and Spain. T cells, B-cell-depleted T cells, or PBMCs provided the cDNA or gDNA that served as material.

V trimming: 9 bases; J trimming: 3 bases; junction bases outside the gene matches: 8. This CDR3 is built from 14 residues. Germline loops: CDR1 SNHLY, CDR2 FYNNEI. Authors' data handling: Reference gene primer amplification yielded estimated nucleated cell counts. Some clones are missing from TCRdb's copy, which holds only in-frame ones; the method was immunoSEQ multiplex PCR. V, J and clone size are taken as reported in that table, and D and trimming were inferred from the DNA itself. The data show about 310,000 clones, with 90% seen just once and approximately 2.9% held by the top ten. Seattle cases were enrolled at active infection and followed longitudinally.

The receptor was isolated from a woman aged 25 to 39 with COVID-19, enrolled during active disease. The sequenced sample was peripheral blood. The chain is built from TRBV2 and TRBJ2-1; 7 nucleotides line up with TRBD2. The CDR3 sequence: CARRAGLSYNEQFF. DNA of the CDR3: TGTGCCAGGAGAGCGGGGCTAAGCTACAATGAGCAGTTCTTC.